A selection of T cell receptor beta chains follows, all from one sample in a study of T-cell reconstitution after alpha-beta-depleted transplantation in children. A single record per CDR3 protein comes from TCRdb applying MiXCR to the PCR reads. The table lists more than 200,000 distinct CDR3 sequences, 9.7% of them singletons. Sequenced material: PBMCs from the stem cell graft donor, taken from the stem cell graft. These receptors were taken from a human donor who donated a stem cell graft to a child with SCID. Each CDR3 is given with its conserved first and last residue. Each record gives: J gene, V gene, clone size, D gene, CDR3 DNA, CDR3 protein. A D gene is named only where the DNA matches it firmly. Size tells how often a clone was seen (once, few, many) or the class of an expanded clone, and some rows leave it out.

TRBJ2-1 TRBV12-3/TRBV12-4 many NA TGTGCCAGCAGTCTCCAGCCCGGTTACAATGAGCAGTTCTTC CASSLQPGYNEQFF
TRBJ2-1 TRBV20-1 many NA TGCAGTGCTAATTCCGACGCTTCCTACAATGAGCAGTTCTTC CSANSDASYNEQFF
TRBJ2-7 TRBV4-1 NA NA TGCGCCAGCAGCCAAGTATACAAAAACCACGCCGAGCAGTACTTC CASSQVYKNHAEQYF
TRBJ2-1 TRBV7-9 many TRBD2 TGTGCCAGCAGCTTAGCGCGGGGGAGATACAATGAGCAGTTCTTC CASSLARGRYNEQFF
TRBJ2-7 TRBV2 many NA TGTGCCAGCAGTGACCCTACCTACGAGCAGTACTTC CASSDPTYEQYF
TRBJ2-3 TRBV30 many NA TGTGCCTGGAGTGTTGGAGGGGGTTTCGGCGGGGATACGCAGTATTTT CAWSVGGGFGGDTQYF
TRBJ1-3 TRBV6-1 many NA TGTGCCAGCAGTGAAAGCGGGGCAAACACCATATATTTT CASSESGANTIYF
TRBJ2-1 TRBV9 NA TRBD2 TGTGCCAGCAGCGTAGATTCCGGCGGGGGGTTCGATGAGCAGTTCTTC CASSVDSGGGFDEQFF
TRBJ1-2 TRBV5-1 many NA TGCGCCAGCAGCTTGGAAGGGATGCCTATGGGCTACACCTTC CASSLEGMPMGYTF
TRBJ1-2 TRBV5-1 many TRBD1 TGCGCCAGCAGCCCGGGGGACAGGGAATTAGGTGGCTACACCTTC CASSPGDRELGGYTF